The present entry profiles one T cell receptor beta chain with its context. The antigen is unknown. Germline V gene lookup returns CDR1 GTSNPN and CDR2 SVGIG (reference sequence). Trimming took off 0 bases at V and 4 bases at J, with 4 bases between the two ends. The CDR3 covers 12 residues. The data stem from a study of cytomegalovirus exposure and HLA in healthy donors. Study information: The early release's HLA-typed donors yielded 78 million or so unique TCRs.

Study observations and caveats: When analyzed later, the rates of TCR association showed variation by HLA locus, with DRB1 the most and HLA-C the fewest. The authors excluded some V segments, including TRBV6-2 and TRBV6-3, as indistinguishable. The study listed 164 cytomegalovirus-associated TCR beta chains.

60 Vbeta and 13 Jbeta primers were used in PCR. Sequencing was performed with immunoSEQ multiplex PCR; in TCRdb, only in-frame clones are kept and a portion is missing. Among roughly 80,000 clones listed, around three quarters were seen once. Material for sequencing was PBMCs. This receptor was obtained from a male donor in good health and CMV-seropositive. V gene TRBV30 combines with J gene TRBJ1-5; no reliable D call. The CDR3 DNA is TGTGCCTGGAGTGTATCTAATCAGCCCCAGCATTTT. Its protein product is CAWSVSNQPQHF.